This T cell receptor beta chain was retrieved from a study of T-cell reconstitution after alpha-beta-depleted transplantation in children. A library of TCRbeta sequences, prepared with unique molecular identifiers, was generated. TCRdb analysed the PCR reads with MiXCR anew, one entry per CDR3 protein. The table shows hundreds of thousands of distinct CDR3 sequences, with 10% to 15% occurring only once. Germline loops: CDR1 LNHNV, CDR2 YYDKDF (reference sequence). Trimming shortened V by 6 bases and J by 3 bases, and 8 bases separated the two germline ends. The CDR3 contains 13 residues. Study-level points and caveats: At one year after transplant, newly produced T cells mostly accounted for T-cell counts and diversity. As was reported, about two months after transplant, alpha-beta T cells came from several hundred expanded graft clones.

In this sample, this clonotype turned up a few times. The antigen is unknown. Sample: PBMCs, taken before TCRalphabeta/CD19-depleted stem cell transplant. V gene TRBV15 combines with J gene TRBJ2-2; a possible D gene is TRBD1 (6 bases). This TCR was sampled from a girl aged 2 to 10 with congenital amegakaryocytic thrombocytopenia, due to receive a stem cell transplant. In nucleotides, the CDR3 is TGTGCCACCAGGCCAGGGGACACCGGGGAGCTGTTTTTT. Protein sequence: CATRPGDTGELFF.